This T cell receptor beta chain is drawn from a study of cytomegalovirus exposure and HLA in healthy donors. About this clone itself: Its antigen remains unidentified.

Both 60 Vbeta primers and 13 Jbeta primers went into the PCR. Only in-frame clones appear in the TCRdb table, and some are missing; sequencing was by immunoSEQ multiplex PCR. The sample lists around 140,000 clones, 75% to 80% occurring once. V lost 0 bases to trimming and J lost 1 base; unmatched junction nucleotides: 6. The germline CDR1 and CDR2 sequences are LGHNA and YSLEER. The CDR3 contains 17 residues. Regarding the study as a whole: It was reported in a later analysis that an Asian-associated ancestry cluster showed fewer N-insertions than the approximately 670-donor mean.

This chain uses TRBV4-3 with TRBJ2-5; TRBD2 agrees at 9 bases. The sample was PBMCs. The receptor's source is a male donor in good health and CMV-seronegative. The CDR3 DNA follows: TGCGCCAGCAGCCAAGATTTCGCGGGGGGGGTCCAAGAGACCCAGTACTTC. This gives the protein CASSQDFAGGVQETQYF.